A few counts support the clone carrying this TCR beta chain. Its target is not known. A second PCR, run for roughly 7 to 12 cycles, used a sample-barcoded 5' primer plus a J-beta primer mix. Each cDNA molecule received a tag from a template-switch adaptor that had 12 random nucleotides. TCRdb ran MiXCR on the 5' RACE reads and lists one entry per CDR3 protein. The table records about 720,000 distinct CDR3 sequences, 22% of them present only once. Germline lookup yields CDR1 SGHRS and CDR2 YFSETQ. Between the trimmed V and J ends, which lost 1 base and 6 bases, there was a span of 11 bases. The CDR3 loop spans 14 amino acids. Drawn from each donor were approximately 9.2 milliliters of peripheral blood. The data are from a study of blood T cells in healthy people across ages. Notes on the study in general: Age advanced and TCR beta diversity per million T cells fell, roughly linearly.

The chain has TRBV5-1 and TRBJ1-5; D uncertain. The specimen was blood. This receptor was obtained from a man between 65 and 85 years old in good health. As DNA, the CDR3 is TGCGCCAGCAGCTTGTGCGGCGAGGGTCAGCCCCAGCATTTT. Protein product: CASSLCGEGQPQHF.